The 32 T cell receptor beta chains listed next were all sequenced from one sample in a study of breast tumors, draining lymph nodes, adjacent tissues. TCRdb recomputed calls from the multiplex PCR reads with MiXCR, one row per CDR3 protein. In the table there are about 180,000 distinct CDR3 sequences, approximately 33% of which are singletons. Samples came from axillary lymph nodes draining the breast cancer. What was sequenced was axillary lymph node tissue. The receptors were gathered from a female donor with breast cancer. Some clones in this sample may be carry-over from other donors' samples.

V usage is TRBV9 and J usage is TRBJ1-4, with 10 positions matching TRBD1. With 0 bases clipped from V and 8 bases from J, the junction kept 7 bases outside the gene matches. This CDR3 comprises 16 residues. Germline V gene lookup returns CDR1 SGDLS and CDR2 YYNGEE. In DNA form, the CDR3 reads TGTGCCAGCAGCGTAGAGGGGACAGGGGCCGGAGAAAAACTGTTTTTT. It specifies CASSVEGTGAGEKLFF.

Many counts were recorded for this clonotype. The chain carries TRBV7-2 and TRBJ2-7; no firm D call. The germline V gene encodes CDR1 SGHTA and CDR2 FQGNSA. This CDR3 has 17 amino acids. V was trimmed by 1 base and J by 3 bases, leaving 19 bases between them. The CDR3 here is CASSLGWGSELIYEQYF. CDR3 DNA: TGTGCCAGCAGCTTAGGTTGGGGTTCGGAACTCATCTACGAGCAGTACTTC.

This clonotype was found many times. The CDR3 nucleotides read TGTGCTAGTGGTACACAGACTAACTATGGCTACACCTTC. Translation gives CASGTQTNYGYTF. The chain recombines TRBV12-5 with TRBJ1-2; D is unclear. Trimming removed 5 bases at V and 0 bases at J, with 7 bases between. CDR1 and CDR2 from the germline V gene are LGHNT and FRNRAP. The CDR3 is 13 amino acids. Based on the CDR3 plus reference TRBV12-5 and TRBJ1-2, the full variable domain is DARVTQTPRHKVTEMGQEVTMRCQPILGHNTVFWYRQTMMQGLELLAYFRNRAPLDDSGMPKDRFSAEMPDATLATLKIQPSEPRDSAVYFCASGTQTNYGYTFGSGTRLTVV.

Remarks on this clonotype: One junction end disagrees with the germline gene, perhaps due to a read error. The chain couples TRBV5-1 to TRBJ1-6; TRBD1 aligns across 10 bases. CDR1 is SGHRS, CDR2 YFSETQ, per germline. The length of the CDR3 is 14 residues. The CDR3 sequence is CASRRDRGNSPLHF. CDR3 sequence (DNA): TGCGCCAGCAGACGGGACAGGGGTAATTCCCCCCTCCACTTT.

This clonotype has more than one count but fewer than ten. The chain uses TRBV12-3 or TRBV12-4 and TRBJ1-3; D is unclear. Trimming pared 3 bases from V and 5 bases from J, leaving 14 bases between. This CDR3 region has 15 residues. The CDR3 nucleotides are TGTGCCAGCAGTTTGCGGGGTGGCTCAAGAAACACCATATATTTT. Its translation is CASSLRGGSRNTIYF.

This clonotype has at least ten counts. The chain uses TRBV12-3 or TRBV12-4 and TRBJ2-7; 11 bases line up with TRBD2. The V segment lost 5 bases and the J segment 0 bases; nucleotides outside the gene matches: 15. CDR3 size: 19 residues. The chain's CDR3 is CASSPRPPGLAAISYEQYF. In nucleotides, the CDR3 is TGTGCCAGCAGTCCACGGCCTCCGGGACTAGCGGCAATCTCCTACGAGCAGTACTTC.

To note about this clonotype: It is unclear where the CDR3 begins or ends on the DNA, so no DNA is shown, and the CDR3 is as TCRdb lists it. The chain recombines TRBV20-1 with TRBJ2-7. The germline CDR1 and CDR2 sequences are DFQATT and SNEGSKA (reference sequence). 22 amino acids form the CDR3, both terminal residues included. The chain's CDR3 is CSARDPFHLCASSIVASYEQYF.

This clonotype was recorded many times. This rearrangement joins TRBV11-2 to TRBJ2-5, with TRBD1 identical over 8 bases. Germline loops: CDR1 SGHAT, CDR2 FQNNGV. This CDR3 is built from 13 residues. Unmatched junction bases numbered 2, after V lost 3 bases and J lost 5 bases. The CDR3 DNA is TGTGCCAGCAGCTTCAGGGGGCTGGAGACCCAGTACTTC. Protein sequence: CASSFRGLETQYF.

The chain combines TRBV7-3 with TRBJ2-3; 12 bases line up with TRBD2. The DNA end favors TRBJ2-5, so the J call may be wrong. The CDR3 totals 14 residues. Germline V gives CDR1 SGHTA, CDR2 FQGTGA. In nucleotides, the CDR3 is TGTGCCAGCAGCCTAGCGGGGGGGCCAGAGACCCAGTACTTC. Protein product: CASSLAGGPETQYF.

Remarks on this clonotype: The conserved phenylalanine or tryptophan is not found at the CDR3 terminus, so this likely reflects a read error. The V and J genes are TRBV7-2 and TRBJ1-1; D is unclear. Per germline, CDR1 SGHTA and CDR2 FQGNSA. This CDR3 spans 14 amino acids. The V end lost 5 bases, the J end lost 1 base, and 11 bases lay between the germline ends. The CDR3 is CASSLLWTNTEAFL. CDR3 coding DNA: TGTGCCAGCAGCCTATTATGGACGAACACTGAAGCTTTCCTT.

This clonotype showed up many times. This chain uses TRBV14 with TRBJ1-6; 7 bases are shared with TRBD1. Germline loops: CDR1 SGHDN, CDR2 FVKESK. V lost 0 bases, J lost 5 bases, and 10 bases stayed unmatched. The CDR3 has 18 residues. Here the CDR3 DNA reads TGTGCCAGCAGCCAAGAACCAGGGGGGACATTCGATAATTCACCCCTCCACTTT. It codes for CASSQEPGGTFDNSPLHF.

The sample holds many counts of this clonotype. The rearrangement links TRBV6-1 to TRBJ2-7; TRBD1 aligns across 7 bases. The CDR3 has 12 amino acids. The J segment lost 6 bases and the V segment lost 3 bases, leaving 2 bases of the junction unmatched. Germline V gene lookup returns CDR1 MNHNS and CDR2 SASEGT. In DNA form, the CDR3 reads TGTGCCAGCAGTGAGAGACAGGGCGAGCAGTACTTC. It codes for CASSERQGEQYF.

This clonotype was observed once. It is unclear where the CDR3 begins or ends on the DNA, so no DNA is shown, and the CDR3 is as TCRdb lists it. The chain has TRBV29-1 and TRBJ1-2; TRBD1, the table's D call, lacks a check against the DNA. The germline CDR1 and CDR2 sequences are SQVTM and ANQGSEA. The CDR3 totals 24 residues, both ends included. CDR3: CSVGTGGTNEKLFFGSDPIYGYTF.

This clonotype was picked up a small number of times. A read error is likely, as this CDR3 ends without the conserved phenylalanine or tryptophan. The chain uses TRBV9 and TRBJ1-6, with 7 nucleotides matching TRBD1. The V and J ends lost 3 bases and 2 bases, in that order; junction bases with no gene match: 5. Per the germline V gene, CDR1 is SGDLS and CDR2 is YYNGEE. This CDR3 has 16 amino acids. The CDR3 nucleotides are TGTGCCAGCAGCGCTGGGACAGACACCTATAATTCACCCCTCCACTCT. This encodes CASSAGTDTYNSPLHS.

This chain links TRBV11-3 with TRBJ2-2; maybe TRBD2 (6 bases). Germline CDR1 is SGHNT and CDR2 is YENEEA. The V gene lost 0 bases and the J gene lost 5 bases, with 16 bases spanning the gap. The CDR3 runs 17 residues. The CDR3 protein is CASSLDRGGVRTGELFF. The CDR3 DNA sequence: TGTGCCAGCAGCTTAGATCGTGGCGGGGTGAGGACCGGGGAGCTGTTTTTT.

CDR3 sequence: CSEAGTSTGELFF. DNA of the CDR3: TGCAGCGAAGCCGGGACCTCCACCGGGGAGCTGTTTTTT. This rearrangement joins TRBV29-1 to TRBJ2-2; D is possibly TRBD1 or TRBD2 (5 bases each). CDR1 and CDR2 (germline): SQVTM, ANQGSEA. The CDR3 has 13 amino acids. V was trimmed by 7 bases and J by 4 bases, leaving 13 bases between them.

This sequence joins TRBV7-2 and TRBJ1-6; D unresolved. V gave up 5 bases and J gave up 0 bases, with 35 bases separating them. The CDR3 runs to 24 residues. Germline CDR1 is SGHTA and CDR2 is FQGNSA. CDR3 residues: CASSPGWVLSKPLQLCSYNSPLHF. In DNA, the CDR3 is TGTGCCAGCAGCCCCGGGTGGGTTTTATCTAAGCCTCTGCAGCTGTGCTCCTATAATTCACCCCTCCACTTT.

This clonotype was counted many times. The chain carries TRBV19 and TRBJ2-5; possibly TRBD2 for D (6 bases). This CDR3 region has 14 residues. Germline assignment: CDR1 LNHDA and CDR2 SQIVND (reference sequence). V lost 3 bases to trimming and J lost 1 base, with 9 bases between them. The DNA of the CDR3 is TGTGCCAGTAGTATGTGGCGGGGCCAAGAGACCCAGTACTTC. Encoded protein: CASSMWRGQETQYF.

This clonotype showed up many times. This chain uses TRBV9 with TRBJ2-7, with D maybe TRBD2 (6 bases). V lost 7 bases, J lost 4 bases, and 18 bases lay in between. There are 14 residues in the CDR3. Germline loops: CDR1 SGDLS, CDR2 YYNGEE. CDR3 sequence: CASGGGTPDYEQYF. For the CDR3, the DNA is TGTGCCAGCGGCGGCGGGACTCCCGATTACGAGCAGTACTTC.

A note on this clonotype: This may be a read error: a much more frequent sequence differs by one nucleotide. The chain recombines TRBV5-1 with TRBJ2-5; D is perhaps TRBD1 (6 bases). Germline CDR1 reads SGHRS; CDR2 reads YFSETQ. The CDR3 has 15 residues. V lost 0 bases, J lost 0 bases, and 9 bases lay in between. Here the CDR3 reads CASSLEGGDQETQYF. The CDR3 DNA follows: TGCGCCAGCAGCTTGGAAGGGGGAGACCAAGAGACCCAGTACTTC.

At least ten counts were recorded for this clonotype. The genes are TRBV6-1 and TRBJ1-5; the D is unclear. Trimming took 9 bases from V and 0 from J, leaving 15 bases between them. Germline V gives CDR1 MNHNS, CDR2 SASEGT. This CDR3 has 15 amino acids. CDR3 region: CASTQLRNSNQPQHF. The CDR3 DNA follows: TGTGCCAGTACACAGCTCCGCAATAGCAATCAGCCCCAGCATTTT.

This clonotype came up many times. The chain recombines TRBV19 with TRBJ1-2; maybe TRBD1 (6 bases). From germline, CDR1 is LNHDA and CDR2 SQIVND (reference sequence). The CDR3 runs to 13 residues. Trimming left V 10 bases short and J 4 bases short, with 16 bases between. The CDR3 DNA follows: TGTGCCACGAACAGGGAGCTGGGCTATGGCTACACCTTC. Amino acid sequence: CATNRELGYGYTF.

This clonotype showed up many times. V gene TRBV11-1 combines with J gene TRBJ2-6, with D perhaps assigned TRBD1 or TRBD2 (5 bases each). Trimming stripped 5 bases from V and 2 bases from J, with 22 bases between. Germline CDR1 SGHAT, CDR2 FQDESV (reference sequence). This CDR3 spans 19 amino acids. The CDR3 protein is CASSDRTSSQGAGANVLTF. The CDR3 coding sequence is TGTGCCAGCAGCGACCGCACTTCGAGTCAGGGAGCTGGGGCCAACGTCCTGACTTTC.

This clonotype has ten or more counts. J is TRBJ2-7 and V is TRBV20-1, with 9 nucleotides matching TRBD2. V was clipped by 6 bases and J by 1 base; unmatched bases: 7. This CDR3 is 14 amino acids long. Germline CDR1 DFQATT, CDR2 SNEGSKA (reference sequence). CDR3 residues: CSAVGTSRSYEQYF. CDR3 DNA: TGCAGTGCCGTGGGGACTAGCCGATCCTACGAGCAGTACTTC.

This clonotype was picked up a small number of times. V gene TRBV11-2 combines with J gene TRBJ2-7; 8 nucleotides align to TRBD1. Germline assignment: CDR1 SGHAT and CDR2 FQNNGV. The V and J ends lost 0 bases and 2 bases, in that order; junction bases with no gene match: 0. This CDR3 region has 14 residues. The CDR3 bases are TGTGCCAGCAGCTTAGAGACAGGGGCCTACGAGCAGTACTTC. Translation gives CASSLETGAYEQYF.

This clonotype was counted ten times or more. The chain links TRBV19 to TRBJ2-7, with a tentative D call TRBD2 (5 bases). The V gene lost 5 bases and the J gene lost 4 bases, with 12 bases spanning the gap. Germline V CDR1 and CDR2: LNHDA, SQIVND (reference sequence). This CDR3 contains 13 residues. The CDR3 is CASSPPDFYEQYF. The CDR3 region has the DNA TGTGCCAGTAGTCCTCCGGACTTTTACGAGCAGTACTTC.

This clonotype occurred a few times. A much larger clone sits a single nucleotide away, making a read error possible. The chain has TRBV7-9 and TRBJ2-1, with 7 bases lining up with TRBD2. Germline V gene data show CDR1 as SEHNR and CDR2 as FQNEAQ (reference sequence). The CDR3 consists of 16 residues. The CDR3 loop is CASSFQGGSFHNEQLF. DNA of the CDR3: TGTGCCAGCAGCTTTCAGGGCGGGAGTTTCCACAATGAGCAGCTCTTC.

This clonotype showed up many times. The chain carries TRBV20-1 and TRBJ1-5; no clear D. This CDR3 has 14 residues. V lost 4 bases and J 0 bases, leaving 10 bases between the germline ends. Germline CDR1 is DFQATT and CDR2 is SNEGSKA (reference sequence). DNA for the CDR3: TGCAGTGCTACTACATGGGATAGCAATCAGCCCCAGCATTTT. It translates to CSATTWDSNQPQHF.

This clonotype showed up many times. The chain employs TRBV13 and TRBJ2-7; possible D gene TRBD2, 5 bases. V lost 6 bases to trimming and J lost 0 bases, with 6 bases between them. CDR3 length: 12 residues. The germline CDR1 and CDR2 sequences are PRHDT and FYEKMQ (reference sequence). The CDR3 region is CASSRGSYEQYF. The DNA for the CDR3 is TGTGCCAGCAGTCGGGGCTCCTACGAGCAGTACTTC.

This sequence joins TRBV6-5 and TRBJ2-1; 7 bases fit TRBD2. Germline CDR1 MNHEY, CDR2 SVGAGI. This CDR3 contains 15 residues. V was pared by 5 bases and J by 2 bases, with 6 bases of the junction left unmatched. CDR3: CASSHGAGTYNEQFF. CDR3 nucleotide sequence: TGTGCCAGCAGTCACGGAGCGGGGACCTACAATGAGCAGTTCTTC.

This clonotype was counted at least ten times. The gene calls are TRBV7-9 and TRBJ2-7; D gene ambiguous. The CDR3 extends over 14 amino acids. V was cut by 0 bases and J by 2 bases, with 8 bases left in between. CDR1 is SEHNR and CDR2 is FQNEAQ in the germline V gene (reference sequence). The DNA for the CDR3 is TGTGCCAGCAGCTTAGCTCCTGACACCTACGAGCAGTACTTC. It translates to CASSLAPDTYEQYF.

Many counts were recorded for this clonotype. The chain joins TRBV5-6 to TRBJ2-7, with TRBD2 matching 12 bases. Germline V gives CDR1 SGHDT, CDR2 YYEEEE. This CDR3 has 13 amino acids. V shed 5 bases, J shed 6 bases, and the junction held 3 bases outside the gene matches. DNA of the CDR3: TGTGCCAGCAGGACTAGCGGGAGTCCCGAGCAGTACTTC. This gives the protein CASRTSGSPEQYF.